This passage covers 25 T cell receptor beta chains from one sample sequenced in a study of T cells in women clearing cervical HPV infection. The table came from immunoSEQ multiplex PCR; TCRdb's copy has only in-frame clones and leaves some out. This sample contains tens of thousands of clones. Source material: blood buffy coat. These receptors came from a woman aged 18 to 75 with a cervical HPV16 infection that either progressed to CIN3+ or cleared (not recorded which).

With regard to this clone: Coverage ceases 3 residues before the CDR3 finishes, and the germline J gene fills in the end. This chain links TRBV7-2 with TRBJ1-1; D is uncertain. Germline CDR1 is SGHTA and CDR2 is FQGNSA. The length of the CDR3 is 13 residues. Between the trimmed V and J ends, which lost 5 bases and 0 bases, there was a span of 7 bases. CDR3 sequence reads: CASSKALNTEAFF. CDR3 DNA, as far as it was read: TGTGCCAGCAGCAAAGCCCTGAACACTGAA.

Of note for this clone: The observed sequence ends 3 residues before the CDR3 terminus, with the missing tail filled in from the germline J gene. The chain carries TRBV28 and TRBJ2-1; D gene uncertain. Germline loops: CDR1 MDHEN, CDR2 SYDVKM. Trimming cost V 4 bases and J 5 bases, with 9 bases left between them. This CDR3 is 13 amino acids long. Incomplete CDR3 DNA: TGTGCCAGCAGTTCGGCAGGTAACAATGAG. It yields the protein CASSSAGNNE. The complete CDR3 sequence is CASSSAGNNEQFF.

With respect to this clone: The read terminates 3 residues ahead of where the CDR3 ends, so the germline J gene completes it. This rearrangement joins TRBV28 to TRBJ2-7, with 10 bases lining up with TRBD1. The CDR3 consists of 16 residues. Germline CDR1 MDHEN, CDR2 SYDVKM. V lost 6 bases to trimming and J lost 6 bases; unmatched junction nucleotides: 14. The chain's CDR3 is CASRPQTGTGAFEQYF. Partial CDR3 DNA: TGTGCCAGCAGACCTCAAACCGGGACAGGGGCCTTCGAG. Based on the CDR3 plus reference TRBV28 and TRBJ2-7, the full variable domain is DVKVTQSSRYLVKRTGEKVFLECVQDMDHENMFWYRQDPGLGLRLIYFSYDVKMKEKGDIPEGYSVSREKKERFSLILESASTNQTSMYLCASRPQTGTGAFEQYFGPGTRLTVT.

On this clone: From the germline J gene comes the end of the CDR3, since the read stops 3 residues before it. The V gene is TRBV10-3, the J gene TRBJ2-7; 10 bases align to TRBD2. The ends lost 8 bases at V and 2 bases at J; junction bases unmatched: 6. The CDR3 sequence is 14 residues long. Germline loops: CDR1 ENHRY, CDR2 SYGVKD. This chain's CDR3 is CAIGGLAAPYEQYF. CDR3 bases read: TGTGCCATCGGCGGACTAGCGGCACCCTACGAG.

The CDR3 protein is CASSEKGQGTGQPQHF. The DNA read from the CDR3 is TGTGCCAGCAGTGAAAAGGGACAGGGGACGGGTCAGCCC. V is TRBV2 and J is TRBJ1-5; 10 positions match TRBD1. The read gets to within 3 residues of the CDR3 end, and the germline J gene fills in the rest. The V segment lost 2 bases and the J segment 6 bases; nucleotides outside the gene matches: 7. Germline V lookup: CDR1 SNHLY, CDR2 FYNNEI. The CDR3 consists of 16 residues.

Comments on this clone: The read gets to within 3 residues of the CDR3 end, and the germline J gene fills in the rest. V is TRBV30 and J is TRBJ1-5, with D unclear. CDR1 is GTSNPN and CDR2 is SVGIG in the germline V gene (reference sequence). The CDR3 sequence is 13 residues long. The ends were cut back, 0 bases at V and 4 bases at J, with 7 bases in the middle. CDR3 DNA (partial): TGTGCCTGGAGTGTAGCGGAGAATCAGCCC. It yields the protein CAWSVAENQP. The complete CDR3 sequence is CAWSVAENQPQHF.

As to this clone: The read ends 3 residues shy of where the CDR3 ends; the end is completed using the germline J gene. The rearrangement uses TRBV2 and TRBJ2-2; possibly TRBD1 for D (5 bases). The CDR3 spans 15 residues. The V gene's germline CDR1 is SNHLY and CDR2 FYNNEI. The ends were cut back, 4 bases at V and 1 base at J, with 10 bases in the middle. The part of the CDR3 DNA that was read is TGTGCCAGCAGTGGACAGTTACTGAACACCGGGGAG. Its translation: CASSGQLLNTGE. The full CDR3 reads CASSGQLLNTGELFF.

For this clone: The CDR3 goes on 3 residues after the read ends, and that part is filled in from the germline J gene. The rearrangement links TRBV18 to TRBJ1-1; D is undetermined. CDR1 and CDR2 from the germline V gene are KGHSH and LQKENI. CDR3 length: 13 amino acids. Trimming pared 2 bases from V and 4 bases from J, leaving 8 bases between. This chain's CDR3 is CASSPSLGTEAFF. The covered CDR3 bases are TGTGCCAGCTCACCAAGTCTAGGCACTGAA.

As concerns this clone: The read terminates 3 residues before the CDR3 end, so the remaining end is supplied by the germline J gene. The chain joins TRBV29-1 to TRBJ2-2; 7 bases map to TRBD1. J gave up 1 base and V 5 bases, and 7 bases lay outside the gene matches. From germline, CDR1 is SQVTM and CDR2 ANQGSEA. The CDR3 loop spans 15 amino acids. CDR3 residues: CSVKNRDRNTGELFF. CDR3 DNA (partial): TGCAGCGTTAAAAACCGGGACAGGAACACCGGGGAG.

A remark on this clone: The sequence runs out 3 residues before the end of the CDR3; the remainder is reconstructed from the germline J gene. J is TRBJ2-7 and V is TRBV5-1, with TRBD2 matching 13 bases. Germline assignment: CDR1 SGHRS and CDR2 YFSETQ. The CDR3 has 15 amino acids. V lost 4 bases and J lost 3; bases outside the gene matches: 4. This CDR3 reads CASSRTSGSIYEQYF. The DNA read from the CDR3 is TGCGCCAGCAGCCGGACTAGCGGGAGTATCTACGAG.

On this clone itself: From the germline J gene comes the end of the CDR3, since the read stops 3 residues before it. This chain joins TRBV7-8 and TRBJ1-2; TRBD1 aligns across 9 bases. Germline CDR1 reads SGHVS; CDR2 reads FQNEAQ. The CDR3 sequence is 16 residues long. The V and J ends lost 5 bases and 6 bases, in that order; junction bases with no gene match: 13. The DNA read from the CDR3 is TGTGCCAGCAGCAGCAGAGGACAGGGGACCGGAGATGGC. This gives the protein CASSSRGQGTGDG. The whole CDR3 is CASSSRGQGTGDGYTF.

A remark on this clone: The read stops 3 residues short of the end of the CDR3; the missing end is completed from the germline J gene. The J gene is TRBJ2-1, the V gene TRBV18; 12 nucleotides agree with TRBD2. CDR3 length: 16 amino acids. Germline V gene lookup returns CDR1 KGHSH and CDR2 LQKENI. Trimming at V came to 3 bases and at J to 6 bases, leaving 6 bases not matched to a gene. The part of the CDR3 DNA that was read is TGTGCCAGCTCACCTAGACTAGCGGGAGTCCCCAATGAG. Protein product: CASSPRLAGVPNE. The complete CDR3 reads CASSPRLAGVPNEQFF.

Points on this clone: The read ends 3 residues early relative to the CDR3; the germline J gene fills the gap. The chain links TRBV30 to TRBJ1-1; possibly TRBD1 for D (5 bases). CDR3 length equals 16 residues. The V gene lost 1 base and the J gene lost 3 bases, with 18 bases spanning the gap. Germline CDR1 GTSNPN, CDR2 SVGIG (reference sequence). Here the CDR3 reads CAWSGGRGVGDTEAFF. The part of the CDR3 DNA that was read is TGTGCCTGGAGTGGAGGGAGGGGAGTGGGTGACACTGAA. Full variable domain (missing parts from reference TRBV30 and TRBJ1-1): SQTIHQWPATLVQPVGSPLSLECTVEGTSNPNLYWYRQAAGRGLQLLFYSVGIGQISSEVPQNLSASRPQDRQFILSSKKLLLSDSGFYLCAWSGGRGVGDTEAFFGQGTRLTVV.

About this clone itself: The missing CDR3 end, 3 residues past where the read stops, is filled in from the germline J gene. The chain recombines TRBV6-1 with TRBJ2-1; 10 nucleotides agree with TRBD1. The CDR3 runs to 16 residues. The trim removed 3 bases at V and 8 bases at J, leaving 10 bases unmatched. The germline CDR1 and CDR2 sequences are MNHNS and SASEGT. The CDR3 DNA, read in part, is TGTGCCAGCAGTGAGGATTTTGGGACAGGGGTCCATGAG. Amino acid sequence: CASSEDFGTGVHE. The entire CDR3 protein is CASSEDFGTGVHEQFF.

As to this clone: The read terminates 3 residues before the CDR3 end, so the remaining end is supplied by the germline J gene. The V call is TRBV28, the J call TRBJ1-2; 10 bases match TRBD1. The germline V gene has CDR1 MDHEN and CDR2 SYDVKM. The CDR3 is made up of 14 amino acids. Trimming took 2 bases from V and 6 from J; bases not matched to a gene: 3. CDR3 protein: CASSLGGQGHGYTF. CDR3 DNA (partial): TGTGCCAGCAGTTTAGGGGGACAGGGGCATGGC.

As regards this clone: The read comes to an end 3 residues before the CDR3 does, leaving the germline J gene to fill in the end. The chain employs TRBV19 and TRBJ1-2; D unclear. V gave up 5 bases and J gave up 7 bases, with 26 bases separating them. The CDR3 length is 17 residues. Germline-derived CDR1 and CDR2 are LNHDA and SQIVND (reference sequence). The sequenced CDR3 bases are TGTGCCAGTAGTGACCGAATGAGTAACTATGGCTACGGTGGC. Its protein is CASSDRMSNYGYGG. The CDR3 in full is CASSDRMSNYGYGGYTF.

For this clone: The missing CDR3 end, 3 residues past where the read stops, is filled in from the germline J gene. The chain couples TRBV5-1 to TRBJ1-5; D remains ambiguous. Germline lookup yields CDR1 SGHRS and CDR2 YFSETQ. Trimming stripped 0 bases from V and 4 bases from J, with 5 bases between. The CDR3 contains 13 residues. The covered CDR3 bases are TGCGCCAGCAGCTTGGACTTTAATCAGCCC. Amino acids: CASSLDFNQP. The CDR3 reads in full as CASSLDFNQPQHF.

Concerning this clone itself: The observed sequence ends 3 residues before the CDR3 terminus, with the missing tail filled in from the germline J gene. This chain uses TRBV5-4 with TRBJ2-5, with TRBD2 matching over 10 bases. V shed 7 bases, J shed 5 bases, and the junction held 8 bases outside the gene matches. Per the germline V gene, CDR1 is SGHNT and CDR2 is YYREEE (reference sequence). The CDR3 contains 14 residues. CDR3: CASSAGTSVETQYF. CDR3 DNA (partial): TGTGCCAGCTCGGCCGGGACTAGCGTTGAGACC.

Comments on this clone: Sequencing ends 3 residues short of the CDR3 end; the germline J gene provides the rest. The chain carries TRBV12-3 or TRBV12-4 and TRBJ2-1; 8 nucleotides agree with TRBD2. The CDR3 is made up of 12 amino acids. V shed 7 bases and J 9 bases; nucleotides not matched to a gene: 5. This CDR3 reads CASKAGVGEQFF. The sequenced CDR3 bases are TGTGCCAGCAAAGCGGGAGTTGGTGAG.

Notes on this clone: The CDR3 end falls 3 residues outside the read, so it is completed with the germline J gene. The chain employs TRBV30 and TRBJ1-1, with D tentatively TRBD1 (5 bases). The CDR3 has 16 amino acids. The germline V and J ends were trimmed by 4 bases and 4 bases, with 22 bases remaining between them. Germline V lookup: CDR1 GTSNPN, CDR2 SVGIG (reference sequence). Partial CDR3 DNA: TGTGCCTGGATTAACGGGGGGAGCGAGGTGAGCACTGAA. Its translation is CAWINGGSEVSTE. The full CDR3 protein reads CAWINGGSEVSTEAFF. The complete variable domain, with remaining parts taken from reference TRBV30 and TRBJ1-1, reads SQTIHQWPATLVQPVGSPLSLECTVEGTSNPNLYWYRQAAGRGLQLLFYSVGIGQISSEVPQNLSASRPQDRQFILSSKKLLLSDSGFYLCAWINGGSEVSTEAFFGQGTRLTVV.

A remark on this clone: From the germline J gene comes the end of the CDR3, since the read stops 3 residues before it. The chain is built from TRBV7-8 and TRBJ2-7, with a possible D match to TRBD1 (5 bases). Germline V gene sequence: CDR1 SGHVS, CDR2 FQNEAQ. This CDR3 spans 16 amino acids. Trimming took off 8 bases at V and 4 bases at J, with 24 bases between the two ends. The CDR3 bases that were read are TGTGCCAGCGCCCCCCACGGTAGGGGTTTTTCATACGAG. Its protein product is CASAPHGRGFSYE. The full CDR3 is CASAPHGRGFSYEQYF.

To note about this clone: From the germline J gene comes the end of the CDR3, since the read stops 3 residues before it. The V and J genes are TRBV11-1 and TRBJ2-5; TRBD2 might be the D (6 bases). V dropped 2 bases and J dropped 3 bases, with 10 bases sitting between them. Germline assignment: CDR1 SGHAT and CDR2 FQDESV (reference sequence). This CDR3 region has 14 residues. The CDR3 sequence: CASSLTAGKETQYF. Partial CDR3 DNA: TGTGCCAGCAGCTTAACGGCGGGGAAAGAGACC. Filled out from reference TRBV11-1 and TRBJ2-5, the complete variable domain reads EAEVAQSPRYKITEKSQAVAFWCDPISGHATLYWYRQILGQGPELLVQFQDESVVDDSQLPKDRFSAERLKGVDSTLKIQPAELGDSAMYLCASSLTAGKETQYFGPGTRLLVL.

As for this clone: The observed sequence ends 3 residues before the CDR3 terminus, with the missing tail filled in from the germline J gene. The chain employs TRBV20-1 and TRBJ1-5; the D gene is possibly TRBD1 (6 bases). V dropped 5 bases and J dropped 0 bases, with 17 bases sitting between them. The germline gives CDR1 DFQATT, CDR2 SNEGSKA (reference sequence). This CDR3 is built from 16 residues. The CDR3 here is CSALNLGQYSNQPQHF. CDR3 DNA, as far as it was read: TGCAGTGCTCTGAATCTAGGACAGTATAGCAATCAGCCC.

About this clone: Read data end 3 residues before the CDR3 end; the end is taken from the germline J gene. V and J are TRBV7-2 and TRBJ1-1, with no clear D. The CDR3 runs 13 residues. Between the trimmed V and J ends, which lost 1 base and 7 bases, there was a span of 10 bases. Germline V lookup: CDR1 SGHTA, CDR2 FQGNSA. The CDR3 region is CASSLGYGREAFF. The sequenced part of the CDR3 DNA is TGTGCCAGCAGCTTAGGTTATGGGCGTGAA. Filled out from reference TRBV7-2 and TRBJ1-1, the complete variable domain reads GAGVSQSPSNKVTEKGKDVELRCDPISGHTALYWYRQSLGQGLEFLIYFQGNSAPDKSGLPSDRFSAERTGGSVSTLTIQRTQQEDSAVYLCASSLGYGREAFFGQGTRLTVV.

Concerning this clone: The read terminates 3 residues ahead of where the CDR3 ends, so the germline J gene completes it. V is TRBV5-8 and J is TRBJ2-1; D might be TRBD2 (6 bases). The CDR3 is 14 residues long. The V gene lost 8 bases and the J gene lost 1 base, with 13 bases spanning the gap. Looked up from germline, CDR1 is SGHTS and CDR2 is YDEGEE. The CDR3 bases that were read are TGTGCCAGTTCACGGGACTTATCCTACAATGAG. Residues: CASSRDLSYNE. The entire CDR3 protein reads CASSRDLSYNEQFF.